The sequence of this T cell receptor (beta chain) was determined in a study of blood T cell repertoires in COVID-19. About the study: There were acute and convalescent COVID-19 samples, and they came from the United States, Italy and Spain.

The germline CDR1 and CDR2 sequences are LGHDT and YNNKEL (reference sequence). The CDR3 length is 13 residues. Trimming stripped 4 bases from V and 9 bases from J, with 16 bases between. Measured with immunoSEQ multiplex PCR; TCRdb has only the in-frame clones, and not every one. The data show roughly 250,000 clones, 80% to 90% seen once. The specimen sequenced was peripheral blood. This clonotype was sampled from a man aged 35 to 55 with active or convalescent COVID-19. This rearrangement joins TRBV3-1 (or the pseudogene TRBV3-2) to TRBJ2-7; D might be TRBD1 (6 bases). CDR3 DNA sequence: TGTGCCAGCAGCCCGCAGGGGACCCGCGGGCAGTACTTC. This translates into CASSPQGTRGQYF.